This TCR beta chain stems from a study of Graves' ophthalmopathy and Graves' hyperthyroidism. Study-level findings and limits: Sensitivity reached approximately 89% and specificity about 80% for a 13-signature model separating ophthalmopathy from stable hyperthyroidism. Blood samples also showed most expanded thyroid clonotypes exceeding 0.001 frequency.

This clonotype was seen many times. What it recognizes is unknown. The CDR3 is 14 residues long. CDR1 and CDR2 (germline): SGHRS, YFSETQ. With V trimmed by 4 bases and J by 2 bases, 6 bases remained unmatched. TCR beta CDR3 amplification used RNA transcripts. HTBI primers served in a first-round RT-PCR, which a second-round multiplex PCR followed. MiXCR, run by TCRdb on the multiplex PCR reads, gives a single entry per CDR3 protein. The top ten clones hold more than 1.5% of a sample with almost 400,000 distinct CDR3 sequences, 15% to 20% of them seen once. The V call is TRBV5-1, the J call TRBJ2-7; 7 bases are shared with TRBD1. Sequencing was done on a sample of peripheral blood. The clonotype originates from a woman between 18 and 30 years old with Graves' ophthalmopathy. CDR3 amino acids: CASSLTGEPYEQYF. The DNA of the CDR3 is TGCGCCAGCAGCCTCACAGGGGAACCCTACGAGCAGTACTTC.